This passage covers 8 T cell receptor beta chains from one sample sequenced in a study of CD8 T cells in ankylosing spondylitis (dated by TCRdb to about 2017). Preparation of the library involved 5' RACE. TCRdb records Illumina HiSeq 2500 as the sequencer. TCRdb took the public reads, trimmed them with fastp at Q25, ran MiXCR for clone calling and kept in-frame beta chains. Rows are unified per CDR3 protein, each entry keeping the most common DNA and genes. Across this sample there are 80,000 to 100,000 distinct CDR3 sequences, with 8.8% seen only once. The ten largest clones add up to under 6% of the sample. What was sequenced was blood, either unsorted or a sorted T cell fraction (not recorded which). Source of these receptors: a male donor with ankylosing spondylitis or in good health (not recorded which).

This clonotype was detected a few times. The chain has TRBV2 and TRBJ2-5; 12 bases line up with TRBD2. The CDR3 sequence is 14 residues long. V lost 9 bases and J lost 1; bases outside the gene matches: 3. From germline, CDR1 is SNHLY and CDR2 FYNNEI. The CDR3: CARTSGGPQETQYF. The CDR3 coding sequence is TGTGCCAGGACTAGCGGGGGCCCCCAAGAGACCCAGTACTTC.

This clonotype has at least ten counts. CDR3 bases: TGCGCCAGCAGCTGGGGGACGGCCGCTAAAAACATTCAGTACTTC. Residues: CASSWGTAAKNIQYF. The V and J genes are TRBV5-1 and TRBJ2-4, with D perhaps matching TRBD1 or TRBD2 (5 bases each). V was shortened by 3 bases and J by 4 bases, with 14 bases between the two germline ends. The CDR3 has 15 residues. Per germline, CDR1 SGHRS and CDR2 YFSETQ.

This clonotype was seen only a few times. The rearrangement links TRBV3-1 to TRBJ1-1; no clear D gene. Germline V gene data show CDR1 as LGHDT and CDR2 as YNNKEL (reference sequence). V shed 0 bases and J shed 5 bases, with 10 bases lying between them. The CDR3 extends over 14 amino acids. CDR3 sequence reads: CASSQDGVGTEAFF. The CDR3 region has the DNA TGTGCCAGCAGCCAAGATGGGGTGGGGACTGAAGCTTTCTTT.

Many counts were recorded for this clonotype. The V gene is TRBV29-1, the J gene TRBJ2-7; 10 nucleotides line up with TRBD1. The CDR3 spans 13 residues. Trimming cost V 6 bases and J 3 bases; bases outside gene matches: 5. In germline, CDR1 is SQVTM, CDR2 ANQGSEA. This chain's CDR3 is CSVRTGGFYEQYF. The CDR3 nucleotides read TGCAGCGTCAGGACAGGGGGGTTCTACGAGCAGTACTTC.

This clonotype was counted ten times or more. The V call is TRBV9, the J call TRBJ2-3; TRBD2 is a possible D gene (5 bases). This CDR3 comprises 15 residues. The germline V gene encodes CDR1 SGDLS and CDR2 YYNGEE. V shed 0 bases and J shed 5 bases, with 13 bases lying between them. DNA for the CDR3: TGTGCCAGCAGCGTAGAGGTCCTCGGAGGAGATACGCAGTATTTT. Translating it yields CASSVEVLGGDTQYF.

This clonotype was recorded at least ten times. This chain joins TRBV3-1 and TRBJ2-1; TRBD1 matches at 9 bases. The CDR3 loop spans 17 amino acids. In germline, CDR1 is LGHDT, CDR2 YNNKEL (reference sequence). The junction had 13 bases not matched to a gene; V was cut back by 6 bases and J by 4 bases. The CDR3, as DNA: TGTGCCAGCAGACGCGAATCCGGGACAGGGCCGTACAATGAGCAGTTCTTC. It is translated as CASRRESGTGPYNEQFF.

The table lists this clonotype with many counts. An end of the junction does not agree with germline; a read error may underlie this. V and J are TRBV28 and TRBJ1-3; no definite D call. The CDR3 is made up of 12 amino acids. CDR1 and CDR2 (germline): MDHEN, SYDVKM. This CDR3 reads CASSRLGNAIYF. CDR3 DNA sequence: TGTGCCAGCAGTCGGCTAGGAAACGCCATATATTTT.

This clonotype appeared many times. The chain combines TRBV27 with TRBJ2-1; unclear D gene. Trimming took off 3 bases at V and 10 bases at J, with 13 bases between the two ends. The CDR3 totals 13 residues. Germline V CDR1 and CDR2: MNHEY, SMNVEV (reference sequence). In DNA, the CDR3 is TGTGCCAGCAGTTTCTCGACTCCACAGGAGCAGTTCTTC. Translating gives CASSFSTPQEQFF.